The TCR beta chain under discussion was sequenced for a study of post-analysis software for immune sequencing data. Across the whole study: Multiple sclerosis in the patients followed relapsing-remitting, secondary progressive and progressive-relapsing courses.

Unique molecular identifiers were present in the TCR beta cDNA libraries. Input populations of roughly 0.9 to 10 million T cells gave rise to hundreds of thousands of cDNA molecules. TCRdb re-derived calls from the PCR reads in MiXCR, one entry per CDR3 protein. The sample lists about 560,000 distinct CDR3 sequences; 44% were seen once. This clonotype showed up just a few times. Antigen: not known. Findings of the study overall: Samples made in the same batch grouped tightly together by F measure. When compared against controls, multiple sclerosis patients showed significantly lower normalized Chao1 diversity.

The sequenced material came from blood. The TCR comes from a girl aged 10 to 17 with multiple sclerosis.

CDR3 nucleotides: TGTGCCATCAGCTCAGCGGGAGGGCCCGGAGAGACCCAGTACTTC. It codes for CAISSAGGPGETQYF. The chain has TRBV10-3 and TRBJ2-5; 10 nucleotides match TRBD2. There are 15 residues in the CDR3. Germline assignment: CDR1 ENHRY and CDR2 SYGVKD. Trimming cost V 6 bases and J 4 bases; bases outside gene matches: 8.